The entry below gives a single TCR beta chain sequence along with its context. Its antigen is still unknown. Nothing much larger sits one base from this clone, and base qualities are not available. Participants in the prospective study were aged roughly 18 to 100 years, lived in 20 to 25 United States geographic areas, and enrolled through a virtual design. In the prospective study, participants were assigned to cohorts based on the clinical history participants reported in a screening survey and a study questionnaire. ImmuneRACE Cohort 3 recovered participants were defined by two consecutive negative NP/OP PCR tests, healthcare professional clearance, or symptom resolution. In the prospective study, whole blood, serum and a nasopharyngeal or oropharyngeal swab were collected from each participant by mobile phlebotomists. Participants in the prospective study had the option to provide additional blood draws and questionnaires over a roughly 2-month period. Before DNA extraction, blood samples from the prospective study were shipped at room temperature or frozen.

These data originate in a study of blood T cell repertoires in COVID-19 (dated by TCRdb to 2020 to 2021). Broadly, across the study: The collaborator samples originated in the United States, Italy and Spain and spanned the acute and convalescent phases of COVID-19. The prospective study material was composed of cDNA or gDNA derived from T cells, B-cell-depleted T cells, or PBMCs. Subjects who had been exposed to COVID-19, were actively infected with it, or had recovered from it provided the deeply sampled blood TCRbeta repertoires that made up the dataset. The repertoires were released in a freely available public database intended as a resource for research on the immune response to SARS-CoV-2. Samples were obtained from the ongoing ImmuneRACE study (first 160 participants) and from some 1,200 subjects provided by 6 global collaborators. The sample metadata nearly always contained a de-identified subject ID, COVID-19 status, age in years and sex. HLA class I and class II types, where available, came from metadata supplied by the sample provider rather than from assay-based typing. Results the study describes overall, beyond this receptor: The amount of clinical and demographic metadata varied by source and participant and was provided uncurated.

TCRbeta CDR3 regions were amplified from genomic DNA by means of the immunoSEQ Assay, a bias-controlled multiplex PCR. The study's own analysis went as follows. Within the assay, amplification of reference gene primers was used to estimate how many nucleated cells each sample contained. To quantify the absolute abundance of each unique TCRbeta CDR3 rearrangement, sequence reads were collapsed and filtered. Productive Simpson clonality was computed per sample as the square root of Simpson's diversity index over productive rearrangements. Sourced from immuneACCESS, this table was stored by TCRdb with only in-frame sequences that have V and J called. A share of the clones is absent; for the studies checked, an unresolved V gene accounts for under half, and the remainder has no known explanation. V and J calls and clone size are those listed in that table; D and trimming were worked out from the DNA. The sample records 310,000 or so clones, 90% of which are singletons. 0.95% to 1.3% of the sample is taken by the ten largest.

The material sequenced was PBMCs or T cells enriched from blood (not recorded which). This TCR was recovered from a young woman who had recovered from COVID-19.

The nucleotide sequence is TGCGCCAGCAGCCAAGATTCCGCCCTCCACTTT. Its translation is CASSQDSALHF. The V and J segments used are TRBV4-1 and TRBJ1-6, with no D gene named confidently. For CDR1 and CDR2, the germline V gene lists MGHRA and YSYEKL. From the cysteine up to the phenylalanine, the CDR3 has a length of 11 residues. The entry retains the CDR3 DNA only, 33 bases that are in frame from base 1. The germline ends are 5 bases apart after V is trimmed by 0 bases and J by 14 bases.